The 21 T cell receptor beta chains listed next were all sequenced from one sample in a study of cytomegalovirus exposure and HLA in healthy donors. Vbeta (60) and Jbeta (13) primers were used in the PCR. Clones were sequenced by immunoSEQ multiplex PCR, and TCRdb holds only the in-frame ones, with some missing. This sample has 150,000 to 200,000 clones, with around 76% found just once. The specimen sequenced was PBMCs. The receptors here all came from a man aged 25-45 years in good health and CMV-seronegative.

The V gene is TRBV7-2, the J gene TRBJ2-7; perhaps TRBD1 as D (5 bases). The germline CDR1 and CDR2 sequences are SGHTA and FQGNSA. This CDR3 contains 14 residues. V was pared by 5 bases and J by 2 bases, with 13 bases between. Written as DNA, the CDR3 is TGTGCCAGCAGCGAAGCAGGGATCACCTACGAGCAGTACTTC. Protein product: CASSEAGITYEQYF.

The rearrangement links TRBV28 to TRBJ2-1, with TRBD2 identical over 11 bases. Trimming took 6 bases from V and 4 from J; bases not matched to a gene: 17. CDR1 and CDR2 from the germline V gene are MDHEN and SYDVKM. The CDR3 has 19 residues. The CDR3 protein is CASRPGSLLAGAGYNEQFF. CDR3 DNA sequence: TGTGCCAGCAGACCCGGCTCGCTACTAGCGGGAGCAGGATACAATGAGCAGTTCTTC. Based on the CDR3 plus reference TRBV28 and TRBJ2-1, the full variable domain is DVKVTQSSRYLVKRTGEKVFLECVQDMDHENMFWYRQDPGLGLRLIYFSYDVKMKEKGDIPEGYSVSREKKERFSLILESASTNQTSMYLCASRPGSLLAGAGYNEQFFGPGTRLTVL.

V usage is TRBV2 and J usage is TRBJ2-3, with a weak D call TRBD1 (7 bases). The germline V and J ends were trimmed by 4 bases and 6 bases, with 23 bases remaining between them. The CDR3 is made up of 17 amino acids. Per the germline V gene, CDR1 is SNHLY and CDR2 is FYNNEI. The CDR3 sequence: CASSVLTGQQGGDTQYF. CDR3 in DNA: TGTGCCAGCAGTGTACTTACGGGACAGCAAGGAGGGGATACGCAGTATTTT.

The chain employs TRBV5-4 and TRBJ1-5; TRBD1 matches at 8 bases. CDR3 length: 14 residues. Germline values: CDR1 SGHNT, CDR2 YYREEE (reference sequence). Trimming at V came to 4 bases and at J to 6 bases, leaving 6 bases not matched to a gene. The chain's CDR3 is CASSVQGGSQPQHF. Here the CDR3 DNA reads TGTGCCAGCAGCGTACAGGGGGGGAGTCAGCCCCAGCATTTT.

J is TRBJ2-7 and V is TRBV27; 7 nucleotides match TRBD1. The CDR3 runs to 13 residues. Per the germline V gene, CDR1 is MNHEY and CDR2 is SMNVEV (reference sequence). With V trimmed by 4 bases and J by 3 bases, 3 bases remained unmatched. This CDR3 reads CASSSGTDYEQYF. CDR3 nucleotides: TGTGCCAGCAGTTCCGGGACAGACTACGAGCAGTACTTC.

The V call is TRBV19, the J call TRBJ2-5; tentatively, D is TRBD1 (5 bases). The V and J ends lost 2 bases and 9 bases respectively, with 16 bases between them. This CDR3 comprises 14 residues. CDR1 LNHDA and CDR2 SQIVND come from the germline V gene (reference sequence). CDR3 bases: TGTGCCAGTAGTATAAAGGACACAAGCACGGCCCAGTACTTC. Its translation: CASSIKDTSTAQYF.

Only a few counts were recorded for this clone. This chain joins TRBV11-2 and TRBJ2-1; a possible D gene is TRBD2 (6 bases). The germline V gene encodes CDR1 SGHAT and CDR2 FQNNGV. V gave up 5 bases and J gave up 6 bases, with 23 bases separating them. The CDR3 has 17 residues. Written as DNA, the CDR3 is TGTGCCAGCAGCCTCCTCCCGCCGGGAGTACGGCCCAATGAGCAGTTCTTC. Translating gives CASSLLPPGVRPNEQFF.

The count of this clone is one. One junction end does not reproduce the germline sequence, and a read error may be involved. The V gene is TRBV7-7, the J gene TRBJ1-1, with D uncertain. The germline CDR1 and CDR2 sequences are SSHAT and FNYEAQ (reference sequence). The CDR3 covers 14 residues. The chain's CDR3 is CASSLEAVITEAFF. CDR3 sequence (DNA): TGTGCTAGCAGCTTAGAAGCGGTGATCACTGAAGCTTTCTTT.

The CDR3 spells CASSIFSGGNQPQHF. The CDR3 nucleotides are TGTGCCAGTAGTATTTTTTCAGGGGGCAATCAGCCCCAGCATTTT. The V gene is TRBV19, the J gene TRBJ1-5, with D tentatively TRBD1 (6 bases). Trimming shortened V by 3 bases and J by 2 bases, and 11 bases separated the two germline ends. The CDR3 runs 15 residues. Germline V gene data show CDR1 as LNHDA and CDR2 as SQIVND (reference sequence).

The V and J genes are TRBV11-2 and TRBJ2-2; unclear D gene. V lost 0 bases to trimming and J lost 3 bases, with 17 bases between them. This CDR3 region has 18 residues. Germline values: CDR1 SGHAT, CDR2 FQNNGV. The CDR3 bases are TGTGCCAGCAGCTTAGAACCCCCCACAGAGCCCGACACCGGGGAGCTGTTTTTT. Translating gives CASSLEPPTEPDTGELFF.

The gene calls are TRBV28 and TRBJ2-7, with D perhaps matching TRBD1 (5 bases). Germline CDR1 reads MDHEN; CDR2 reads SYDVKM. The CDR3 contains 13 residues. Trimming removed 7 bases at V and 3 bases at J, with 13 bases between. Written as DNA, the CDR3 is TGTGCCAGCATGTATGGGGCTGACTACGAGCAGTACTTC. Translated: CASMYGADYEQYF.

V gene TRBV18 combines with J gene TRBJ1-2; 9 positions match TRBD1. The CDR3 has 14 residues. V was pared by 4 bases and J by 8 bases, with 8 bases of the junction left unmatched. Germline V CDR1 and CDR2: KGHSH, LQKENI. CDR3 region: CASSRDRVIQGYTF. CDR3 coding DNA: TGTGCCAGCTCACGGGACAGGGTTATACAGGGCTACACCTTC.

The V and J genes are TRBV19 and TRBJ2-7, with 9 nucleotides matching TRBD2. The CDR3 is 15 amino acids. Germline CDR1 LNHDA, CDR2 SQIVND (reference sequence). After removal of 3 bases from V and 1 base from J, the junction contained 4 bases not matched to a gene. DNA of the CDR3: TGTGCCAGTAGTATTGGTAGCGGGGGATCCTACGAGCAGTACTTC. Protein sequence: CASSIGSGGSYEQYF.

The rearrangement links TRBV11-2 to TRBJ2-1, with D possibly TRBD2 on 6 matching bases. CDR3 length: 15 residues. V was pared by 5 bases and J by 4 bases, with 15 bases between. The V gene's germline CDR1 is SGHAT and CDR2 FQNNGV. This CDR3 is CASSASLGGYNEQFF. DNA of the CDR3: TGTGCCAGCAGCGCAAGTCTTGGGGGGTACAATGAGCAGTTCTTC.

This clone was seen only once. The chain is built from TRBV29-1 and TRBJ2-3; perhaps TRBD2 as D (5 bases). Germline CDR1 reads SQVTM; CDR2 reads ANQGSEA. This CDR3 is 15 amino acids long. The germline V and J ends were trimmed by 3 bases and 0 bases, with 13 bases remaining between them. CDR3 coding DNA: TGCAGCGTTGATTCCCGGAGACTAAGCACAGATACGCAGTATTTT. It encodes CSVDSRRLSTDTQYF.

For this clone: The conserved final phenylalanine or tryptophan is absent from the CDR3, which likely points to a read error. No DNA is shown, since the ends of the CDR3 on it are uncertain; the CDR3 is the one TCRdb lists. This CDR3 reads CASSDEGDQQI. The chain is built from TRBV2 and TRBJ1-2; the D call of TRBD1 is as the table states it, not checked on the DNA. The CDR3 sequence runs 11 residues, both termini included. Germline loops: CDR1 SNHLY, CDR2 FYNNEI.

The chain is built from TRBV19 and TRBJ2-1; 12 nucleotides align to TRBD2. CDR3 length: 15 amino acids. CDR1 and CDR2 (germline): LNHDA, SQIVND (reference sequence). V dropped 3 bases and J dropped 7; count of bases not matched to a gene: 4. CDR3 sequence reads: CASSMGLAGGNEQFF. CDR3 coding DNA: TGTGCCAGTAGTATGGGTCTAGCGGGAGGGAATGAGCAGTTCTTC. The full variable domain, with the rest looked up from reference TRBV19 and TRBJ2-1, is DGGITQSPKYLFRKEGQNVTLSCEQNLNHDAMYWYRQDPGQGLRLIYYSQIVNDFQKGDIAEGYSVSREKKESFPLTVTSAQKNPTAFYLCASSMGLAGGNEQFFGPGTRLTVL.

This clone turned up a few times. The rearrangement joins TRBV7-8 to TRBJ1-6; D gene unclear. The CDR3 length is 12 residues. Germline-derived CDR1 and CDR2 are SGHVS and FQNEAQ. V was clipped by 4 bases and J by 9 bases, with 7 bases between them. The CDR3 DNA sequence: TGTGCCAGCAGCTGGGAGTCTTCACCCCTCCACTTT. Protein sequence: CASSWESSPLHF.

The rearrangement joins TRBV4-2 to TRBJ2-1; 7 bases are shared with TRBD2. The CDR3 runs 17 residues. Germline CDR1 is LGHNA and CDR2 is YNFKEQ. V lost 1 base and J lost 7; bases outside the gene matches: 13. CDR3 loop: CASSQVRPGGSTNEQFF. CDR3 coding DNA: TGTGCCAGCAGCCAAGTTCGGCCCGGCGGGAGCACTAATGAGCAGTTCTTC.

This chain uses TRBV29-1 with TRBJ2-7, with D tentatively TRBD1 (5 bases). Per germline, CDR1 SQVTM and CDR2 ANQGSEA. Trimming removed 3 bases at V and 6 bases at J, with 12 bases between. This CDR3 is 12 amino acids long. The DNA of the CDR3 is TGCAGCGTTGATAGGCAGGGTGGCGAGCAGTACTTC. Encoded protein: CSVDRQGGEQYF.

The chain has TRBV29-1 and TRBJ2-1; 9 bases line up with TRBD1. CDR1 is SQVTM and CDR2 is ANQGSEA in the germline V gene. This CDR3 region has 14 residues. V trimming: 6 bases; J trimming: 2 bases; junction bases outside the gene matches: 5. CDR3: CSVGRDRAYNEQFF. The CDR3 DNA reads as TGCAGCGTCGGTAGGGACAGGGCCTACAATGAGCAGTTCTTC.